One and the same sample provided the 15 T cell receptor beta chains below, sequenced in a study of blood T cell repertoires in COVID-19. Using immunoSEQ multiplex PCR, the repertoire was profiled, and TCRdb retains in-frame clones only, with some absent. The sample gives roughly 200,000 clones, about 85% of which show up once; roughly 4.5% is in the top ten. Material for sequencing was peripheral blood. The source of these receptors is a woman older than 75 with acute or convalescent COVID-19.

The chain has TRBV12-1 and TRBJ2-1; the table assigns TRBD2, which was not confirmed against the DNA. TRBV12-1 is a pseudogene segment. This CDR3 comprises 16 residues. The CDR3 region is CASSFAGEEVYNEQFF. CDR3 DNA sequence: TGTGCCAGCAGCTTCGCGGGGGAGGAGGTTTACAATGAGCAGTTCTTC.

The CDR3 nucleotides read TGTGCCAGCAGCCTTAGCTCTGGAAACACCATATATTTT. Translated, it gives CASSLSSGNTIYF. V usage is TRBV12-3 or TRBV12-4 and J usage is TRBJ1-3; D ambiguous. This CDR3 region has 13 residues. The V end was cut by 6 bases, the J end by 0 bases, with 6 bases between.

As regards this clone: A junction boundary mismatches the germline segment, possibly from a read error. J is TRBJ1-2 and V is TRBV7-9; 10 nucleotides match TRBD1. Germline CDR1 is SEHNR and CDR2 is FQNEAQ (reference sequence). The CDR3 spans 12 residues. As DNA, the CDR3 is TGTGCCAGCAGCTCGGACAGGGGGACTCCTATCTTC. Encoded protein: CASSSDRGTPIF.

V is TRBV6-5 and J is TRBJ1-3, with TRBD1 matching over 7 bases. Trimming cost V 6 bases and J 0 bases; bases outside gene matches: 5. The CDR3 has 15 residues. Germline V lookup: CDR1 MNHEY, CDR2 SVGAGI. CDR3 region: CASSRRGDSGNTIYF. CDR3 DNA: TGTGCCAGCAGCCGCAGGGGGGACTCTGGAAACACCATATATTTT.

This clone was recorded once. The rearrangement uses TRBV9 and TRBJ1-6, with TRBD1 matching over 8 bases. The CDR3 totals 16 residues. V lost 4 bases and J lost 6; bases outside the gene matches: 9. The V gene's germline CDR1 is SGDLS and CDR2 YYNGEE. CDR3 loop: CASSLRDRLPNSPLHF. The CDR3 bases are TGTGCCAGCAGCCTCCGGGACAGGCTGCCTAATTCACCCCTCCACTTT.

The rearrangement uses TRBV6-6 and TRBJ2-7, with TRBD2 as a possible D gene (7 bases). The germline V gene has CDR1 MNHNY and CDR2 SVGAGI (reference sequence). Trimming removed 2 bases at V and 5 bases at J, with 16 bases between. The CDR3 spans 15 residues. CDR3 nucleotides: TGTGCCAGCAGTTACCCCCCCGGGGGGCAGAACGAGCAGTACTTC. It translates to CASSYPPGGQNEQYF.

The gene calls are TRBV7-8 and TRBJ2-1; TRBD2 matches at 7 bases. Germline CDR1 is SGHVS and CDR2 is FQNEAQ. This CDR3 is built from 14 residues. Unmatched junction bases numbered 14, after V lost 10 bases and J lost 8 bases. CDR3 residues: CATALGGSRHEQFF. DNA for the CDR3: TGTGCCACCGCACTGGGCGGGAGTAGGCATGAGCAGTTCTTC. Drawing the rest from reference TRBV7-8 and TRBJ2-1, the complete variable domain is GAGVSQSPRYKVAKRGQDVALRCDPISGHVSLFWYQQALGQGPEFLTYFQNEAQLDKSGLPSDRFFAERPEGSVSTLKIQRTQQEDSAVYLCATALGGSRHEQFFGPGTRLTVL.

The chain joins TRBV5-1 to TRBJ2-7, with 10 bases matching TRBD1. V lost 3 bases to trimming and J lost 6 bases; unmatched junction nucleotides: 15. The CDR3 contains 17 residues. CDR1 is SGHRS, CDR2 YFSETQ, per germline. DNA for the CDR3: TGCGCCAGCAGCTGGGGGGACAGGGGAAGGGCCTCCGGCGAGCAGTACTTC. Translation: CASSWGDRGRASGEQYF.

The CDR3 region has the DNA TGCACCAGCAGCCAAGACGGTTCCGGGGAGTATGAGCAGTTCTTC. Translation gives CTSSQDGSGEYEQFF. The chain has TRBV1 and TRBJ2-1; the table gives TRBD2 as D, unverified against the DNA. TRBV1 is termed a pseudogene. The length of the CDR3 is 15 residues.

The CDR3 coding sequence is TGTGCCAGCAGCTTAGGACAGGGGCGCGGAAACACCATATATTTT. This codes for CASSLGQGRGNTIYF. The chain carries TRBV7-9 and TRBJ1-3; 8 bases align to TRBD1. This CDR3 has 15 amino acids. The germline gives CDR1 SEHNR, CDR2 FQNEAQ (reference sequence). The J segment lost 4 bases and the V segment lost 1 base, leaving 3 bases of the junction unmatched.

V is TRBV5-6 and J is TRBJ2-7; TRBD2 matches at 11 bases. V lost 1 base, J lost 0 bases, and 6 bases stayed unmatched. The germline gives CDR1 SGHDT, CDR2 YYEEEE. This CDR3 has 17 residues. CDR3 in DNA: TGTGCCAGCAGCTTGTTGGGACTAGCGGAGGCCTCCTACGAGCAGTACTTC. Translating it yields CASSLLGLAEASYEQYF.

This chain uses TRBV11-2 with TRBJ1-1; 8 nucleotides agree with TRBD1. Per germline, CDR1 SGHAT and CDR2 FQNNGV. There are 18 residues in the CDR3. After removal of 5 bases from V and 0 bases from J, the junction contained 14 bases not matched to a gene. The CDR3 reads CASSPHDRGTNLNTEAFF. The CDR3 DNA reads TGTGCCAGCAGCCCCCATGACAGGGGTACAAACTTGAACACTGAAGCTTTCTTT.

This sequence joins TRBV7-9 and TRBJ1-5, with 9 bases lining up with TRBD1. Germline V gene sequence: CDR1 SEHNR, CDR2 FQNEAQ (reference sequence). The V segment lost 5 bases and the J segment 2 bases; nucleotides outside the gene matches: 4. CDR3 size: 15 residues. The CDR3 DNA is TGTGCCAGCAGCAATACAGGGGGCGGCAATCAGCCCCAGCATTTT. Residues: CASSNTGGGNQPQHF.

The CDR3: CASSQTRGTGGDEPTSTGELFF. The CDR3 bases are TGCGCCAGCAGTCAAACCCGGGGGACTGGCGGGGACGAACCAACGAGCACCGGGGAGCTGTTTTTT. The V call is TRBV23-1, the J call TRBJ2-2, with a weak D call TRBD2 (6 bases). TRBV23-1 belongs to the ORF category, with a function that is uncertain. CDR3 length: 22 residues. Trimming took 2 bases from V and 4 from J, leaving 32 bases between them.

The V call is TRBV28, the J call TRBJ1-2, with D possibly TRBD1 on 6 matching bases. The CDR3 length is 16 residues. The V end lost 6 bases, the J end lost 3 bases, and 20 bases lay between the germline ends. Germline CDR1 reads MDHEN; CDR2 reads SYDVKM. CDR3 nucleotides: TGTGCCAGCAGAACTACCCCCCCACAGGGTGACTATGGCTACACCTTC. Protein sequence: CASRTTPPQGDYGYTF.